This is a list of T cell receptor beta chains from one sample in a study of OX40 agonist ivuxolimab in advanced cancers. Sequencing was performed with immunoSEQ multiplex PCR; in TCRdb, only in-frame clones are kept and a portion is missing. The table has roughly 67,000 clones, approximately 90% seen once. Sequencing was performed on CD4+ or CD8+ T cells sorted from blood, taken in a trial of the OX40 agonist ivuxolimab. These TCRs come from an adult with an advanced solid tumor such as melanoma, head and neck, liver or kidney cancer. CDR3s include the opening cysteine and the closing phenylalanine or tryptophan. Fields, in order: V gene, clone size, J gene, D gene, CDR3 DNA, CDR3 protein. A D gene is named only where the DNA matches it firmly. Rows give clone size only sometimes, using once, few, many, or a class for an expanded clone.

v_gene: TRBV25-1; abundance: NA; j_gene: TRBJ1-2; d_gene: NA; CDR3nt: TGTGCCAGCAGTGGAACCCCCCCGACAGACTCTAACTATGGCTACACCTTC; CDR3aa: CASSGTPPTDSNYGYTF
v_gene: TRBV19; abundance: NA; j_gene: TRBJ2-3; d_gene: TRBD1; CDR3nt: TGTGCCAGTAGTACGGGGACAGACACAGATACGCAGTATTTT; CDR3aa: CASSTGTDTDTQYF
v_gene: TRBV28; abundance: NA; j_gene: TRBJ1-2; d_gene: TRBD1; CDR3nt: TGTGCCAGCAGTGGGACAGACGGTTCCTATGGCTACACCTTC; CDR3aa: CASSGTDGSYGYTF
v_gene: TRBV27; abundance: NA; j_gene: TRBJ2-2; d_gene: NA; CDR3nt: TGTGCCAGCAGCTATAAAACAGACCTAAGGGTCACCGGGGAGCTGTTTTTT; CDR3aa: CASSYKTDLRVTGELFF
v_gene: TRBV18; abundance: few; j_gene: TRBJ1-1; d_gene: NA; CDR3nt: TGTGCCAGCTCACCACAGGGGACTGAAGCTTTCTTT; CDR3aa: CASSPQGTEAFF
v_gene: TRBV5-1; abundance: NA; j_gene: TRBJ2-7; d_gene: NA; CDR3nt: TGCGCCAGCAGCTTGGCCCCACCTTCCTACGAGCAGTACTTC; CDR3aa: CASSLAPPSYEQYF
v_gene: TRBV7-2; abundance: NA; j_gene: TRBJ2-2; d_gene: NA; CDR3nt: TGTGCCAGCAGCTTAGCTAGGGGCACCGGGGAGCTGTTTTTT; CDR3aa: CASSLARGTGELFF
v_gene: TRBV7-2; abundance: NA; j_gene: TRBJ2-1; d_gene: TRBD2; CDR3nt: TGTGCCAGCAGCTTAACGGTCGCTAGCGGGGCCCATGAGCAGTTCTTC; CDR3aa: CASSLTVASGAHEQFF
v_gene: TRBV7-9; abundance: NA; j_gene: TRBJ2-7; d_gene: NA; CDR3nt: TGTGCCAGCAGCCGGGACATCGTCACCTACGAGCAGTACTTC; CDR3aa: CASSRDIVTYEQYF
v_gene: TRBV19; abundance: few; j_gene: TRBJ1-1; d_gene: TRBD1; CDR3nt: TGTGCCAGTAGTACGCGGACAGGGATGAGGGAAGCTTTCTTT; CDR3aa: CASSTRTGMREAFF
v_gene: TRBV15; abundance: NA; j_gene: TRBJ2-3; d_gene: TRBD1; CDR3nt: TGTGCCACCAGCCTCGACAGGGCGGTTGCAGATACGCAGTATTTT; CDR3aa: CATSLDRAVADTQYF
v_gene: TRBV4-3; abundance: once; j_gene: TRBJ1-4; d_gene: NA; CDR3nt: TGCGCCAGCAGCTCGACCGGACGGGAAAAACTGTTTTTT; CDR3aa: CASSSTGREKLFF
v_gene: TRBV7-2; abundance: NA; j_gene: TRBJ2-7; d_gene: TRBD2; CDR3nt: TGTGCCAGCAGCCTAGGGACTAGCGGGTATGCCTACGAGCAGTACTTC; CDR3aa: CASSLGTSGYAYEQYF
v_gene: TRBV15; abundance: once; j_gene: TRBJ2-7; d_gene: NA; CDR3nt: TGTGCCACCAGCAGCATCGGACCCTACGAGCAGTACTTC; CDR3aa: CATSSIGPYEQYF
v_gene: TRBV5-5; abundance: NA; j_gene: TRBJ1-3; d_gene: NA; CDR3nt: TGTGCCAGCAGCTTGGGGACTGACTACTCTGGAAACACCATATATTTT; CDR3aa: CASSLGTDYSGNTIYF
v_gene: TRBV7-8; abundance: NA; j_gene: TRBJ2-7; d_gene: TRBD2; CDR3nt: TGTGCCAGCAGTCTTCGACTAGCGGGAGGCGTAGCCGGCCACGAGCAGTACTTC; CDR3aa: CASSLRLAGGVAGHEQYF
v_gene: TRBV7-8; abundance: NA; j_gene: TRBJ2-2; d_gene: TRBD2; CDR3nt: TGTGCCAGCAGCTCCCGACTAGCCCCACGTCCCGGGGAGCTGTTTTTT; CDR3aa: CASSSRLAPRPGELFF
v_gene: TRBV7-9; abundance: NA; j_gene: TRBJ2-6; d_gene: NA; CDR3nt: TGTGCCAGCAGTCTTGCTGGGGCCAACGTCCTGACTTTC; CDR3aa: CASSLAGANVLTF
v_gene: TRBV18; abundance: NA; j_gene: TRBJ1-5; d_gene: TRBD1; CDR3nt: TGTGCCAGCTCCCGAGGGACAGGGAGCGTTAGCAATCAGCCCCAGCATTTT; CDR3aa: CASSRGTGSVSNQPQHF
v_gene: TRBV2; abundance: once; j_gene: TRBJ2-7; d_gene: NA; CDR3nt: TGTGCCAGCAGTGCCGGACCACGAATTTACGAGCAGTACTTC; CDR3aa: CASSAGPRIYEQYF
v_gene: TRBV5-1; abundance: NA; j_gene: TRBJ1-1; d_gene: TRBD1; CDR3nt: TGCGCCAGCAGCCCGGGGACAGACAGTCTGAGGAACACTGAAGCTTTCTTT; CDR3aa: CASSPGTDSLRNTEAFF
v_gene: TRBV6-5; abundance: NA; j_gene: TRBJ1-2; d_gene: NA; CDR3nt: TGTGCCAGCAGTGGGACTTCGAGTGGCTACACCTTC; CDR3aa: CASSGTSSGYTF
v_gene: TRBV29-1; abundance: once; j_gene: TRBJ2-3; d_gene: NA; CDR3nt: TGCAGCGTTGGGACCACTAGCAAGGTATACCCAGATACGCAGTATTTT; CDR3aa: CSVGTTSKVYPDTQYF
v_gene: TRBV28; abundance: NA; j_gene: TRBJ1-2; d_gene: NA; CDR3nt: TGTGCCAGCAGTTTAGGTCTAGGACAGAACTATGGCTACACCTTC; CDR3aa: CASSLGLGQNYGYTF
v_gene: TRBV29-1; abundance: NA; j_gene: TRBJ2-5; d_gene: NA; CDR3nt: TGCAGCGTAGCCAGGGCTGAGACCCAGTACTTC; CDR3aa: CSVARAETQYF
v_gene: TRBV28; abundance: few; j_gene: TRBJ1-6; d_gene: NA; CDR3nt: TGTGCCAGCAGTTTCAGCTCAAATTCACCCCTCCACTTT; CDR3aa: CASSFSSNSPLHF
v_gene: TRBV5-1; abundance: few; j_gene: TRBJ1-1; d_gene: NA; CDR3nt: TGCGCCAGCAGCTTGTTGGGGGCGATGAACACTGAAGCTTTCTTT; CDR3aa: CASSLLGAMNTEAFF
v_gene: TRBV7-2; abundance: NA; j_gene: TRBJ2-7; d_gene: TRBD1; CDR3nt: TGTGCCAGCAGCGTTGACAGGGGCCCCTACGAGCAGTACTTC; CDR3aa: CASSVDRGPYEQYF
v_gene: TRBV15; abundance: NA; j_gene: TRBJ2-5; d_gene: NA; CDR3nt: TGTGCCACCAGCAGAGATTTGGCAGGCGGTGAGACCCAGTACTTC; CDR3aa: CATSRDLAGGETQYF
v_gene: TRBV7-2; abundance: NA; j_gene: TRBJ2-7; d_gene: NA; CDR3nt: TGTGCCAGCAGCTTTGCAGCCTACTACGAGCAGTACTTC; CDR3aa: CASSFAAYYEQYF
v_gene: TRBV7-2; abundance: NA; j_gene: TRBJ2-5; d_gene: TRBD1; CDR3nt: TGTGCCAGCAGCTTCACCTCCTCGGGACAGGCCCAGTACTTC; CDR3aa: CASSFTSSGQAQYF
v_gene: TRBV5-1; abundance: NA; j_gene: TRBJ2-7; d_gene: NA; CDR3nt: TGCGCCAGCAGCGCGGGTCCTAGTGACTACGAGCAGTACTTC; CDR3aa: CASSAGPSDYEQYF
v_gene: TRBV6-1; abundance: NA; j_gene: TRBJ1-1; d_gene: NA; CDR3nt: TGTGCCAGCAGTGAAGGGGGCAGTTATTTCGAAGCTTTCTTT; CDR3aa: CASSEGGSYFEAFF
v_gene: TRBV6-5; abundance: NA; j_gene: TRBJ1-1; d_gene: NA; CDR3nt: TGTGCCAGCAGCTACGCGGCCCGGGGGGCGAGGACTGAAGCTTTCTTT; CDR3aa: CASSYAARGARTEAFF
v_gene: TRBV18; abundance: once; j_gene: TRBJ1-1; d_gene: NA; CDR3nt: TGTGCCAGCTCACCACCGGGGGGCCGGAACACTGAAGCTTTCTTT; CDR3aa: CASSPPGGRNTEAFF
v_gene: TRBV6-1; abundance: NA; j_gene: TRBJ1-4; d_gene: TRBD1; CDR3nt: TGTGCCAGCAGTTTCCGGGGACAGGTTTATGAAAAACTGTTTTTT; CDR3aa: CASSFRGQVYEKLFF
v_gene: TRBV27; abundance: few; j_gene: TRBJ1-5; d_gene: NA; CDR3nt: TGTGCCAGCAGTGCAACCGGGACATGGTATAGCAATCAGCCCCAGCATTTT; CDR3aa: CASSATGTWYSNQPQHF
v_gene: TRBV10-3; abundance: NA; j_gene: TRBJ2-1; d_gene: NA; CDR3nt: TGTGCCATCAGTGAGGGAGCGAATGAGCAGTTCTTC; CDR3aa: CAISEGANEQFF
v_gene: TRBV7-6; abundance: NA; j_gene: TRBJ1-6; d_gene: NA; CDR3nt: TGTGCCAGCAGCTTAGCACGGGGGTCACCCCTCCACTTT; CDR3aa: CASSLARGSPLHF
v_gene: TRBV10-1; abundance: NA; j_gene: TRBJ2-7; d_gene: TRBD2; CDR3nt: TGCGCCAGCTCCCCGACTAGCGGAAAGCAGTACTTC; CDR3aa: CASSPTSGKQYF
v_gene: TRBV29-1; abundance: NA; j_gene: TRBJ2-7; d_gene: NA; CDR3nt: TGCAGCGGGCTGAAAGCGGTGGGAGACGAGCAGTACTTC; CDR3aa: CSGLKAVGDEQYF
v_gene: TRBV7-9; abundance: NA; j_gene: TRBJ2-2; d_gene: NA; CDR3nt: TGTGCCAGCAGGCGTCTCAAAGGGTTGATGAACACCGGGGAGCTGTTTTTT; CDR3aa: CASRRLKGLMNTGELFF
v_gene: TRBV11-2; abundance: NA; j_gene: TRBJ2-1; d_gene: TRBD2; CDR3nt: TGTGCCAGCAGAAGACTAGCGGGAGGGGTTGAGCAGTTCTTC; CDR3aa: CASRRLAGGVEQFF
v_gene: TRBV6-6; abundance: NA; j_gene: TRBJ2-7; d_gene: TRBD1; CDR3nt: TGTGCCAGCAGTTATGGCGGGACAGGGGTCTCCGAGCAGTACTTC; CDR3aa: CASSYGGTGVSEQYF
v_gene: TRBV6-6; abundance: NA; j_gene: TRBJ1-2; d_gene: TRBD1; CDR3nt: TGTGCCAGCAGTAGAGACAGGGGGAATGGCTACACCTTC; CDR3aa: CASSRDRGNGYTF
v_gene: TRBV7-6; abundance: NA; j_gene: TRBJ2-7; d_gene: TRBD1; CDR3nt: TGTGCCAGCAGCTTAGGGACAGGGGGAACGGAAGAGCAGTACTTC; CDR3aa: CASSLGTGGTEEQYF
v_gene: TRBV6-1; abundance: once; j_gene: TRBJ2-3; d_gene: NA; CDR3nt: TGTGCCAGCAGTGAAATCCCCTCGAGGGGCACAGATACGCAGTATTTT; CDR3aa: CASSEIPSRGTDTQYF
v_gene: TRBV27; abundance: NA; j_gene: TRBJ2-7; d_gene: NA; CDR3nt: TGTGCCAGCAGTCCAACATTCAGGCCGAATTGCGAGCAGTACTTC; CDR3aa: CASSPTFRPNCEQYF
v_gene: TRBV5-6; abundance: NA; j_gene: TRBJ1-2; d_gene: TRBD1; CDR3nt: TGTGCCAGCAGTCGGGGACAGCCAAGTCCCTATGGCTACACCTTC; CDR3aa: CASSRGQPSPYGYTF
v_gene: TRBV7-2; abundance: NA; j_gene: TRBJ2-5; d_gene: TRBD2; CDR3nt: TGTGCCAGCAGCTTAGATAGCGGGAGGGCCATGGAGACCCAGTACTTC; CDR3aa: CASSLDSGRAMETQYF
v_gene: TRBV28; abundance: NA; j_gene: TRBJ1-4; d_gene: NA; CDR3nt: TGTGCCAGCATAACGGGGGGAACTAATGAAAAACTGTTTTTT; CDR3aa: CASITGGTNEKLFF
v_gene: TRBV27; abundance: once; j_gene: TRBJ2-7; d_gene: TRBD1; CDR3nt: TGTGCCAGCCAAGGACAGGGCGGAGAGACCTACGAGCAGTACTTC; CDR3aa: CASQGQGGETYEQYF
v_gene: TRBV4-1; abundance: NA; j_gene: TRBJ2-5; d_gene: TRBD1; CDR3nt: TGCGCCAGCAGCCAAGCGACAGGGATGGGGGAGACCCAGTACTTC; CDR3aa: CASSQATGMGETQYF
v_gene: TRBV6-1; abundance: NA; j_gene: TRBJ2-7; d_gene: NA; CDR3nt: TGTGCCAGCAGCGAACTCTTCCGGGGGTCCTACGAGCAGTACTTC; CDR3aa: CASSELFRGSYEQYF
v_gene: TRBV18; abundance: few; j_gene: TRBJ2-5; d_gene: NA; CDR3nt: TGTGCCAGCTCACCCCAAGAGACCCAGTACTTC; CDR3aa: CASSPQETQYF